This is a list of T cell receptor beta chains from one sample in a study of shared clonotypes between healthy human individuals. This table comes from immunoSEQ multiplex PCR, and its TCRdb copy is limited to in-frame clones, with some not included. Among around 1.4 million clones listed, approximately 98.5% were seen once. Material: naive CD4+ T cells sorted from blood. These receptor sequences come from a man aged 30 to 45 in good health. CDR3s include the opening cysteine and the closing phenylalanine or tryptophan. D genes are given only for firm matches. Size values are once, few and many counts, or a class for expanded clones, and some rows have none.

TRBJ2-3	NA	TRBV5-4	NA	TGTGCCAGCAGCTTAGGGGGGACTACCCTGGGTACGCAGTATTTT	CASSLGGTTLGTQYF
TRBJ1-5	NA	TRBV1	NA	TGCACCAGCAGCCAAGAGAGGCTCGGCGGAAGCAATCAGCCCCAGCATTTT	CTSSQERLGGSNQPQHF
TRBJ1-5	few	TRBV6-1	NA	TGTGCCAGCAGTGGAGGCCTTTCCGGCAATCAGCCCCAGCATTTT	CASSGGLSGNQPQHF
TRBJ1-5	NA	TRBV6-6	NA	TGTGCCAGCAGGGCGAATCAGCCCCAGCATTTT	CASRANQPQHF
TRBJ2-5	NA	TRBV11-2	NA	TGTGCCAGCAGCTTCCTCCATAGTCAGGAGACCCAGTACTTC	CASSFLHSQETQYF
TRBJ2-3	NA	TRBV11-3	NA	TGTGCCAGCAGCGCATCAAAAGATACGCAGTATTTT	CASSASKDTQYF
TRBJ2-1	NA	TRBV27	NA	TGTGCCAGCATGAGACTAACAGCGGGTTCTGAGCAGTTCTTC	CASMRLTAGSEQFF
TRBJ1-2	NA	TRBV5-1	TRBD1	TGCGCCAGCAGCAGACTGACGGGACAGGGGGATGGCTACACCTTC	CASSRLTGQGDGYTF
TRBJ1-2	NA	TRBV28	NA	TGTGCCAGCAGTATGACGACATCATATGGCTACACCTTC	CASSMTTSYGYTF
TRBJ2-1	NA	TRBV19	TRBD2	TGTGCCAGTAGTCCCAGTGGACTAGCGGGGGGCAATGAGCAGTTCTTC	CASSPSGLAGGNEQFF
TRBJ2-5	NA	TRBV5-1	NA	TGCGCCAGCAGCCCCAGGCCCCAAGAGACCCAGTACTTC	CASSPRPQETQYF
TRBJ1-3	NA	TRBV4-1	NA	TGCGCCAGCAGCCAAGGTACCTATTTCCCAGCAGTCAGGCAGAGCTCTGGAAACACCATATATTTT	CASSQGTYFPAVRQSSGNTIYF
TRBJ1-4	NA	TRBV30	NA	TGTGCCTGGACTGCCTCCGGGGGACGGGTTGAAAAACTGTTTTTT	CAWTASGGRVEKLFF
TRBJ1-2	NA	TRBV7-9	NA	TGTGCCAGCAGAAGCGGAGGGCCAGGGGCCTATGGCTACACCTTC	CASRSGGPGAYGYTF
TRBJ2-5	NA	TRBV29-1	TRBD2	TGCAGCGTTGATGCGCGGGAGGGCCGGGAGACCCAGTACTTC	CSVDAREGRETQYF
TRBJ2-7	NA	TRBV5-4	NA	TGTGCCAGCAGCTTGAAGAGCTCCTACGAGCAGTACTTC	CASSLKSSYEQYF
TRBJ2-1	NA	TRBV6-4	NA	TGTGCCAGCAGTGATGATATAGACAATGAGCAGTTCTTC	CASSDDIDNEQFF
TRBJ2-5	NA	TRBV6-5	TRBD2	TGTGCCAGCAGTTACTCGGGCGGGAGGGAGACCCAGTACTTC	CASSYSGGRETQYF
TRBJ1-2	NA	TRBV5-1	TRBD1	TGCGCCAGCAGCTTGAGTCCCGGGACAGACTATGGCTACACCTTC	CASSLSPGTDYGYTF
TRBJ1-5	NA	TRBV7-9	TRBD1	TGTGCCAGCAGCTTGGGGGACAGGGGAAGGACTCAGCCCCAGCATTTT	CASSLGDRGRTQPQHF
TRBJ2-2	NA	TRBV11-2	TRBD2	TGTGCCAGCAGCGCGACTAGCGGGAGGGCTAACGGGGAGCTGTTTTTT	CASSATSGRANGELFF
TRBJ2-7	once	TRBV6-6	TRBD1	TGTGCCAGCAGTTCCAAGGGACAGGGCTACGAGCAGTACTTC	CASSSKGQGYEQYF
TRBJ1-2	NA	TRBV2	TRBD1	TGTGCCAGCACCAGGGGACAGGGGTTAGGCTACACCTTC	CASTRGQGLGYTF
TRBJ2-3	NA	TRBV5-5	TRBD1	TGTGCCAGCAGCTTCCGGGACAGGGGGCCTGCGGGAGTAAGGCCAGATACGCAGTATTTT	CASSFRDRGPAGVRPDTQYF
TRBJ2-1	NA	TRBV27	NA	TGTGCCAGCCGGCCCCGAAACTACAATGAGCAGTTCTTC	CASRPRNYNEQFF
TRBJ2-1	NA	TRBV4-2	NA	TGTGCCAGCAGCCAAACTGGACCCAGCTCCTACAATGAGCAGTTCTTC	CASSQTGPSSYNEQFF
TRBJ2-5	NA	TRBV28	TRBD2	TGTGCCAGCAGTTTGTGGGAGGGGTCCGAGACCCAGTACTTC	CASSLWEGSETQYF
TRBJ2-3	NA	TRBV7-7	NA	TGTGCTAGCAGCTCAGCGCTGACGGCTAGCACAGATACGCAGTATTTT	CASSSALTASTDTQYF
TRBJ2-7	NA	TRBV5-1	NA	TGCGCCAGCAGCCTGAACGGCGAGCAGTACTTC	CASSLNGEQYF
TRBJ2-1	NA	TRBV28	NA	TGTGCCAGCAGTTTAATGCAGGGCCGTGGCAATGAGCAGTTCTTC	CASSLMQGRGNEQFF
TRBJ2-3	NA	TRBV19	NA	TGTGCCAGTTCCCCCACGATCACAGATACGCAGTATTTT	CASSPTITDTQYF
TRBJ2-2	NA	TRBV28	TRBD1	TGTGCCAGCAGACCTGGACAGGTCACCGGGGAGCTGTTTTTT	CASRPGQVTGELFF
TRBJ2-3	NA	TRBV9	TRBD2	TGTGCCAGCAGCCCTCCCCCTAGCGGGGCGGTAGATACGCAGTATTTT	CASSPPPSGAVDTQYF
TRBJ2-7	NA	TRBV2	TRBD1	TGTGCCAGCAGGCCTACTCCTCCGGGACAGGGGGACTACGAGCAGTACTTC	CASRPTPPGQGDYEQYF
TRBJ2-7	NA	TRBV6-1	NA	TGTGCCAGCAAATCCTACACGGGAGCCTACGAGCAGTACTTC	CASKSYTGAYEQYF
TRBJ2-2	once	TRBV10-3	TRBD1	TGTGCCATCACCGGTCGGACAGGGCATGAGGGGGAGCTGTTTTTT	CAITGRTGHEGELFF
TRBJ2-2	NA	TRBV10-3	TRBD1	TGTGCCATTAAGGGACAGGCTGCGAACACCGGGGAGCTGTTTTTT	CAIKGQAANTGELFF
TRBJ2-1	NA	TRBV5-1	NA	TGCGCCAGCAGCTTGGAAAGGCGGCAAAGCTCCTACAATGAGCAGTTCTTC	CASSLERRQSSYNEQFF
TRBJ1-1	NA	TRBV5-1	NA	TGCGCCAGCACCTTAGGCCTTGGGGGCACTGAAGCTTTCTTT	CASTLGLGGTEAFF
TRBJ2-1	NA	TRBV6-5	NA	TGTGCCAGCAGTGGACCGGGAATCGGTGAGCAGTTCTTC	CASSGPGIGEQFF
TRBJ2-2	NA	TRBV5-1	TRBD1	TGCGCCAGTTGGACAGGGGCGAACACCGGGGAGCTGTTTTTT	CASWTGANTGELFF
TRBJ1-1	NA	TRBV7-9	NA	TGTGCCAGCAGCACCCATTTGAACACTGAAGCTTTCTTT	CASSTHLNTEAFF
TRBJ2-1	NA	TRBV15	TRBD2	TGTGCCACCAGCACCGTGGTCGGGAGGGCCTTTAATGAGCAGTTCTTC	CATSTVVGRAFNEQFF
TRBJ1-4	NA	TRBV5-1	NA	TGCGCCAGCAGCTTGGGGGCGGGAAATGAAAAACTGTTTTTT	CASSLGAGNEKLFF
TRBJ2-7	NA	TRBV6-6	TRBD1	TGTGCCAGCAGTTACCGACAGGGGCCCACCTACGAGCAGTACTTC	CASSYRQGPTYEQYF
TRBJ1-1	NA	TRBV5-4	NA	TGTGCCAGCAGCCATGACAGGAACACTGAAGCTTTCTTT	CASSHDRNTEAFF
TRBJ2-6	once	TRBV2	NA	TGTGCCAGCAGAGCCGGGACCTTCTCTGGGGCCAACGTCCTGACTTTC	CASRAGTFSGANVLTF
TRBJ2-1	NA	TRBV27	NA	TGTGCCAGCAGTTTATCCGACTACAATGAGCAGTTCTTC	CASSLSDYNEQFF
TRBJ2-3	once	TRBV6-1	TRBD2	TGTGCCAGCAGTCCTAGCGGACCCACAGATACGCAGTATTTT	CASSPSGPTDTQYF